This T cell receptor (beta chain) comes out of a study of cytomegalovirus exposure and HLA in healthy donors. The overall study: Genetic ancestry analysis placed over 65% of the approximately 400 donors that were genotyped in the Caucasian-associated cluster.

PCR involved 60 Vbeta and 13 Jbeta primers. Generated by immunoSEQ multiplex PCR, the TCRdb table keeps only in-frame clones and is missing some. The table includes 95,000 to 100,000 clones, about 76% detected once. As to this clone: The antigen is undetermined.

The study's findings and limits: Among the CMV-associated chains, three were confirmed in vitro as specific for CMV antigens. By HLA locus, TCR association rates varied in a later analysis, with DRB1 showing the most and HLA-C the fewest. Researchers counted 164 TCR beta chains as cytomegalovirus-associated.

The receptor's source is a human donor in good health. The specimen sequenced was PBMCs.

The DNA for the CDR3 is TGTGCCAGCTCAATCGGACGGACAAACACTGAAGCTTTCTTT. Its protein product is CASSIGRTNTEAFF. The rearrangement links TRBV18 to TRBJ1-1, with D possibly matching TRBD1 (5 bases). The CDR3 spans 14 residues. Trimming removed 5 bases from V and 2 bases from J, with 12 bases in between. Per germline, CDR1 KGHSH and CDR2 LQKENI. The whole variable domain, remainder taken from reference TRBV18 and TRBJ1-1, is NAGVMQNPRHLVRRRGQEARLRCSPMKGHSHVYWYRQLPEEGLKFMVYLQKENIIDESGMPKERFSAEFPKEGPSILRIQQVVRGDSAAYFCASSIGRTNTEAFFGQGTRLTVV.